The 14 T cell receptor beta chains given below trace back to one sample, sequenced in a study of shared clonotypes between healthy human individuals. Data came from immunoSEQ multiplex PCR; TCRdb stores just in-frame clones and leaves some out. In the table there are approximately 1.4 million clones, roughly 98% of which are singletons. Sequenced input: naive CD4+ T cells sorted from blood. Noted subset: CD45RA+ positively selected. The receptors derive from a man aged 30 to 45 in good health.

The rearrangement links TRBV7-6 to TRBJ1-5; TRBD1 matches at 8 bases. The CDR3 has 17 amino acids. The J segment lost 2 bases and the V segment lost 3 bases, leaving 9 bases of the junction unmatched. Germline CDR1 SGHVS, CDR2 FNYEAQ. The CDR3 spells CASSFGTGGMGNQPQHF. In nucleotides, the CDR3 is TGTGCCAGCAGCTTCGGAACAGGGGGAATGGGCAATCAGCCCCAGCATTTT. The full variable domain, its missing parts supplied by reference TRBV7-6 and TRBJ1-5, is GAGVSQSPRYKVTKRGQDVALRCDPISGHVSLYWYRQALGQGPEFLTYFNYEAQQDKSGLPNDRFSAERPEGSISTLTIQRTEQRDSAMYRCASSFGTGGMGNQPQHFGDGTRLSIL.

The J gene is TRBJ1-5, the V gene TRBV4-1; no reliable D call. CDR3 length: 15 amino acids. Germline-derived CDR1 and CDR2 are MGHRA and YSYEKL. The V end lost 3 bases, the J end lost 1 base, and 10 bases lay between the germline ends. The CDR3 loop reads CASSQGFRSNQPQHF. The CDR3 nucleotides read TGCGCCAGCAGCCAGGGCTTCCGGAGCAATCAGCCCCAGCATTTT.

The CDR3, as DNA: TGTGCCAGCAGTTACGCGGAATCCACCGGGGAGCTGTTTTTT. It yields the protein CASSYAESTGELFF. This sequence joins TRBV6-6 and TRBJ2-2; D not certain. Trimming pared 2 bases from V and 4 bases from J, leaving 8 bases between. CDR3 length: 14 residues. Germline V lookup: CDR1 MNHNY, CDR2 SVGAGI (reference sequence).

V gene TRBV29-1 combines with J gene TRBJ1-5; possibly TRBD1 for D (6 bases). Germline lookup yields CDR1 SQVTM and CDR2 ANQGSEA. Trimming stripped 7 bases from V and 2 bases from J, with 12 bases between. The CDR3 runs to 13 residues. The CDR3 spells CSAQGPGNQPQHF. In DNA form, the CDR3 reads TGCAGCGCCCAGGGGCCGGGCAATCAGCCCCAGCATTTT.

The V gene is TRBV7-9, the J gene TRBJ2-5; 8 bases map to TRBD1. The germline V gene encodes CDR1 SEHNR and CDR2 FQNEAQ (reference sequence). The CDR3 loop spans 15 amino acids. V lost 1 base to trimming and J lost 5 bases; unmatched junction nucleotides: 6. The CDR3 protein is CASSLGQGKGETQYF. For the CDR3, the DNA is TGTGCCAGCAGCTTAGGACAGGGGAAAGGCGAGACCCAGTACTTC.

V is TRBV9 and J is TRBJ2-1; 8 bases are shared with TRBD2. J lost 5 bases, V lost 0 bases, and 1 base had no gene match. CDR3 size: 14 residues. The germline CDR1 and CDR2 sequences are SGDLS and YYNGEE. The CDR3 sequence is CASSVAGGDNEQFF. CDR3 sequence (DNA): TGTGCCAGCAGCGTAGCGGGAGGGGACAATGAGCAGTTCTTC. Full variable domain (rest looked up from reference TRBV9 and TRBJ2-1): DSGVTQTPKHLITATGQRVTLRCSPRSGDLSVYWYQQSLDQGLQFLIQYYNGEERAKGNILERFSAQQFPDLHSELNLSSLELGDSALYFCASSVAGGDNEQFFGPGTRLTVL.

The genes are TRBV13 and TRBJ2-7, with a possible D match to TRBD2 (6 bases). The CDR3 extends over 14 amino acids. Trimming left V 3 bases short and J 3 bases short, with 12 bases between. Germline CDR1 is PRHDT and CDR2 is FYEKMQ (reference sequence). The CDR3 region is CASSLTAGNYEQYF. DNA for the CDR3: TGTGCCAGCAGCTTGACGGCGGGAAACTACGAGCAGTACTTC. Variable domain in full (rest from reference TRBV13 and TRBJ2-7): AAGVIQSPRHLIKEKRETATLKCYPIPRHDTVYWYQQGPGQDPQFLISFYEKMQSDKGSIPDRFSAQQFSDYHSELNMSSLELGDSALYFCASSLTAGNYEQYFGPGTRLTVT.

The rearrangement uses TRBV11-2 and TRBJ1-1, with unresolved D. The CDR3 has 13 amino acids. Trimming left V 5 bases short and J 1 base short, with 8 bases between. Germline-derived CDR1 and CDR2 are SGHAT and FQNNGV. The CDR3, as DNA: TGTGCCAGCAGCCGAGACGGGAACACTGAAGCTTTCTTT. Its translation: CASSRDGNTEAFF.

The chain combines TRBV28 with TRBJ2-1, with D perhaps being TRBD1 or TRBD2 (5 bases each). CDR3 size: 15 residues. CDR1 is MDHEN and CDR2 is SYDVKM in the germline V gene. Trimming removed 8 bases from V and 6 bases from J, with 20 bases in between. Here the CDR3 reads CASGPGLRGFNEQFF. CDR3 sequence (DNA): TGTGCCAGCGGCCCGGGGCTTAGGGGCTTCAATGAGCAGTTCTTC.

The CDR3 region is CASSRGGHDTGELFF. The CDR3 nucleotides read TGCGCCAGCAGCCGAGGGGGTCACGACACCGGGGAGCTGTTTTTT. The V gene is TRBV5-1, the J gene TRBJ2-2; D perhaps matches TRBD1 (6 bases). Trimming took 4 bases from V and 3 from J, leaving 13 bases between them. This CDR3 is 15 amino acids long. Germline CDR1 and CDR2: SGHRS and YFSETQ.

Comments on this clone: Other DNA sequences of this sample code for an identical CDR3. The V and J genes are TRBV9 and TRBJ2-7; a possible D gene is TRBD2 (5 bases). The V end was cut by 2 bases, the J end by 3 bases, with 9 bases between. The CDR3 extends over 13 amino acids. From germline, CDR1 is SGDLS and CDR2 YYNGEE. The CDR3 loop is CASSVGSSYEQYF. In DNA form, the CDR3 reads TGTGCCAGCAGCGTTGGGAGTAGCTACGAGCAGTACTTC.

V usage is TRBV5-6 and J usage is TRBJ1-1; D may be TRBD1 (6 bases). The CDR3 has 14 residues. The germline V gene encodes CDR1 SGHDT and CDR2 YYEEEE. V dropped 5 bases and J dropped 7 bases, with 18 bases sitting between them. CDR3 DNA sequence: TGTGCCAGCAGACTGACAGGAGTACGGAGTGAAGCTTTCTTT. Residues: CASRLTGVRSEAFF. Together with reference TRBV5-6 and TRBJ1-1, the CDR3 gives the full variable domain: DAGVTQSPTHLIKTRGQQVTLRCSPKSGHDTVSWYQQALGQGPQFIFQYYEEEERQRGNFPDRFSGHQFPNYSSELNVNALLLGDSALYLCASRLTGVRSEAFFGQGTRLTVV.

CDR3 residues: CASSQSKGLGRKYF. CDR3 nucleotides: TGTGCCAGTAGTCAATCGAAAGGGCTGGGCAGGAAGTACTTC. This sequence joins TRBV19 and TRBJ2-7; D unclear. Trimming shortened V by 5 bases and J by 11 bases, and 22 bases separated the two germline ends. The length of the CDR3 is 14 residues. Germline CDR1 reads LNHDA; CDR2 reads SQIVND (reference sequence).

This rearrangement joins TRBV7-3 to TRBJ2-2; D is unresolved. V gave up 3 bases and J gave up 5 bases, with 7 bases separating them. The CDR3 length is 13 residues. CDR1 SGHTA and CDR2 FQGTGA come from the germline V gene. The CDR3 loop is CASSFGVTGELFF. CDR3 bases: TGTGCCAGCAGCTTCGGAGTTACCGGGGAGCTGTTTTTT.